Relative to its sample, the clone carrying this T cell receptor beta chain is medium-sized. These data are taken from a study of CXCR3 chemokines and chemotherapy response in bladder cancer. CDR1 SGHTA and CDR2 FQGNSA come from the germline V gene. V dropped 3 bases and J dropped 1; count of bases not matched to a gene: 5. The CDR3 covers 16 residues. TCRdb ran MiXCR on the PCR reads and lists one entry per CDR3 protein. The repertoire holds approximately 8,300 distinct CDR3 sequences, with about 23% as singletons. The chain couples TRBV7-2 to TRBJ2-3; 9 nucleotides match TRBD2. Collection of the sample occurred from a patient whose treatment included neoadjuvant chemotherapy. The receptor's source is a human donor with bladder cancer that did not respond to neoadjuvant chemotherapy. Here the CDR3 DNA reads TGTGCCAGCAGCTTCGCGGGGGGGCCGGGCACAGATACGCAGTATTTT. It translates to CASSFAGGPGTDTQYF.